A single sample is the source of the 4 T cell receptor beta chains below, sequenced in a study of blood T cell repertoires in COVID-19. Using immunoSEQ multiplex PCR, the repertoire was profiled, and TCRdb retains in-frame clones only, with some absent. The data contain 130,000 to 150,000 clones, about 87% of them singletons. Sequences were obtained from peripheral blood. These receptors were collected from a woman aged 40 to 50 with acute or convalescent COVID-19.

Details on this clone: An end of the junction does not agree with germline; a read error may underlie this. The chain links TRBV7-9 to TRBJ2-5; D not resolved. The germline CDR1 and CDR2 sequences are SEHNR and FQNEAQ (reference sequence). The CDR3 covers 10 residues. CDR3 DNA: TGTGCCAGCAGCTTAGCGCGGTGGGACTTC. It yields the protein CASSLARWDF.

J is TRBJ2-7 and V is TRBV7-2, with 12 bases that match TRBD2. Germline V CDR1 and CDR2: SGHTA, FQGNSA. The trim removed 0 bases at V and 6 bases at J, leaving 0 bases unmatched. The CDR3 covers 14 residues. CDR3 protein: CASSLALAGGEQYF. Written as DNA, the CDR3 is TGTGCCAGCAGCTTAGCACTAGCGGGAGGCGAGCAGTACTTC.

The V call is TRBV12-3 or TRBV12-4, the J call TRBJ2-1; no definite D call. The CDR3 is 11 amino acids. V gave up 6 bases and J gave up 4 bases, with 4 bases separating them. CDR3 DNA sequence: TGTGCCAGCAGGTATTACAATGAGCAGTTCTTC. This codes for CASRYYNEQFF.

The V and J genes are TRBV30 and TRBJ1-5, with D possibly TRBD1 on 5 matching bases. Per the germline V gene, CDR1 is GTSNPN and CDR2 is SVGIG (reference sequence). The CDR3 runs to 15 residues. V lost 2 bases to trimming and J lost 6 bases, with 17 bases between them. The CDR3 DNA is TGTGCCTGGAGTCCAACCTGGGGGGGGGTTCAGCCCCAGCATTTT. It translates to CAWSPTWGGVQPQHF.